Below are 17 T cell receptor beta chains sequenced from a single sample in a study of glioma-infiltrating T cells. Using RNA template, CDR3s of TCR alpha and beta were amplified with iRepertoire arm-PCR. TCRdb re-called the multiplex PCR reads with MiXCR, one entry per CDR3 protein. The sample has about 130,000 distinct CDR3 sequences, more than 20% seen once; the top ten hold 27%. Sequencing was carried out using glioma tissue, nonneoplastic brain tissue, or PBMCs (not recorded which). The receptor source for this set is a human donor with low-grade glioma or glioblastoma, undergoing nonglioma brain surgery, or in good health (not recorded which).

There are a few counts of this clonotype. The chain recombines TRBV14 with TRBJ1-3, with 8 bases fitting TRBD1. Germline CDR1 reads SGHDN; CDR2 reads FVKESK. The V gene end was trimmed by 4 bases and the J gene end by 4 bases; junction bases not matched to a gene: 6. The CDR3 extends over 15 amino acids. CDR3 DNA: TGTGCCAGCAGCCCCCGGACAGGGCAAGGAAACACCATATATTTT. Amino acid sequence: CASSPRTGQGNTIYF.

As regards this clonotype: This may arise from a read error, as a much more abundant clone is one base away. The chain has TRBV20-1 and TRBJ1-1; no definite D call. Germline CDR1 and CDR2: DFQATT and SNEGSKA (reference sequence). Trimming pared 0 bases from V and 10 bases from J, leaving 18 bases between. This CDR3 has 14 residues. The CDR3 bases are TGCAGTGCTAGAGACCTACGGAACCTTCCAGGAGCTTTCTTT. It specifies CSARDLRNLPGAFF.

The gene calls are TRBV7-2 and TRBJ2-3; 10 bases match TRBD2. The V gene end was trimmed by 5 bases and the J gene end by 5 bases; junction bases not matched to a gene: 10. From germline, CDR1 is SGHTA and CDR2 FQGNSA. This CDR3 region has 16 residues. The CDR3 DNA sequence: TGTGCCAGCAGCCCGCAGGCTAGCGGGGGAGGAGATACGCAGTATTTT. It codes for CASSPQASGGGDTQYF.

This clonotype was recorded a few times. The chain is built from TRBV3-1 and TRBJ2-7; D perhaps matches TRBD2 (7 bases). Trimming cost V 0 bases and J 7 bases, with 28 bases left between them. CDR3 length: 19 residues. From germline, CDR1 is LGHDT and CDR2 YNNKEL (reference sequence). The CDR3 DNA is TGTGCCAGCAGCCAAGATGGCCGAGGGGGGGCTTCCCCCGACTGTGAGCAGTACGTC. As protein: CASSQDGRGGASPDCEQYV.

This clonotype was seen a few times. The genes are TRBV7-6 and TRBJ1-1; TRBD1 might be the D (5 bases). This CDR3 spans 18 amino acids. The V and J ends lost 2 bases and 1 base respectively, with 20 bases between them. Germline assignment: CDR1 SGHVS and CDR2 FNYEAQ. CDR3 in amino acids: CASSLRVMEGMGNTEAFF. DNA for the CDR3: TGTGCCAGCAGCTTAAGGGTTATGGAGGGGATGGGGAACACTGAAGCTTTCTTT.

V gene TRBV5-1 combines with J gene TRBJ2-3, with 9 bases aligning to TRBD1. V gave up 0 bases and J gave up 4 bases; unmatched junction bases: 3. The CDR3 totals 15 residues. Germline CDR1 reads SGHRS; CDR2 reads YFSETQ. The DNA for the CDR3 is TGCGCCAGCAGCTTGGAGGGACAGGGTCCAGATACGCAGTATTTT. Translated: CASSLEGQGPDTQYF.

The CDR3 bases are TGTGCCAGCAGTGAAGCAGGGAGCGCCAACTATGGCTACACCTTC. Translating it yields CASSEAGSANYGYTF. The chain links TRBV2 to TRBJ1-2, with D hard to call. This CDR3 has 15 amino acids. Germline V CDR1 and CDR2: SNHLY, FYNNEI. Deletions cut 0 bases from V and 2 bases from J, with 10 bases between. The full variable domain, its missing parts supplied by reference TRBV2 and TRBJ1-2, is EPEVTQTPSHQVTQMGQEVILRCVPISNHLYFYWYRQILGQKVEFLVSFYNNEISEKSEIFDDQFSVERPDGSNFTLKIRSTKLEDSAMYFCASSEAGSANYGYTFGSGTRLTVV.

In its sample, this clonotype was seen a few times. The rearrangement uses TRBV11-2 and TRBJ2-5, with 7 bases matching TRBD2. From germline, CDR1 is SGHAT and CDR2 FQNNGV. CDR3 length equals 15 residues. The V segment lost 5 bases and the J segment 1 base; nucleotides outside the gene matches: 7. The CDR3 DNA sequence: TGTGCCAGCAGCCTCCTAGCGGAGATCCAAGAGACCCAGTACTTC. Its protein product is CASSLLAEIQETQYF.

The chain joins TRBV2 to TRBJ1-1; possibly TRBD1 for D (5 bases). The germline gives CDR1 SNHLY, CDR2 FYNNEI. The V end lost 1 base, the J end lost 6 bases, and 12 bases lay between the germline ends. This CDR3 has 14 amino acids. DNA of the CDR3: TGTGCCAGCAGTGAAGAACGACAGTGGGCTGAAGCTTTCTTT. Translating it yields CASSEERQWAEAFF.

The chain couples TRBV12-3 or TRBV12-4 to TRBJ2-3; possible D gene TRBD2, 5 bases. CDR3 size: 13 residues. V lost 5 bases, J lost 8 bases, and 14 bases lay in between. CDR3 amino acids: CASSPVASGTQYF. DNA of the CDR3: TGTGCCAGCAGTCCCGTAGCGTCCGGTACGCAGTATTTT.

The chain is built from TRBV7-2 and TRBJ2-3, with 15 bases aligning to TRBD2. This CDR3 has 17 amino acids. With 0 bases clipped from V and 6 bases from J, the junction kept 4 bases outside the gene matches. The germline V gene has CDR1 SGHTA and CDR2 FQGNSA. The CDR3, as DNA: TGTGCCAGCAGCTTAGCGGGACTAGCGGGGGGCGCTGATACGCAGTATTTT. It codes for CASSLAGLAGGADTQYF.

This clonotype has just a few counts. The chain recombines TRBV18 with TRBJ2-1; TRBD2 is a possible D gene (5 bases). Germline loops: CDR1 KGHSH, CDR2 LQKENI. Trimming cost V 3 bases and J 4 bases, with 13 bases left between them. This CDR3 spans 15 amino acids. The chain's CDR3 is CASSPGAEVYNEQFF. In nucleotides, the CDR3 is TGTGCCAGCTCACCCGGAGCGGAGGTTTACAATGAGCAGTTCTTC.

The gene calls are TRBV6-2 or TRBV6-3 and TRBJ2-1; 9 bases match TRBD2. The ends lost 7 bases at V and 10 bases at J; junction bases unmatched: 11. CDR3 length: 14 amino acids. Germline V gene lookup returns CDR1 MNHEY and CDR2 SVGEGT. CDR3 coding DNA: TGTGCCAGCACTGCGGGGAGCGGGGGGATCGAGCAGTTCTTC. Encoded protein: CASTAGSGGIEQFF.

A word on this clonotype: A single base separates this from a much larger clone, so it may be a read error. The chain uses TRBV7-9 and TRBJ2-3; D gene ambiguous. CDR1 is SEHNR, CDR2 FQNEAQ, per germline (reference sequence). The CDR3 sequence is 14 residues long. V was shortened by 4 bases and J by 5 bases, with 13 bases between the two germline ends. CDR3 coding DNA: TGTGCCAGCAGCTCCCCCGTGGACCGAGATACGCAGTATTTT. Its translation: CASSSPVDRDTQYF.

This clonotype turned up a few times. The chain joins TRBV6-1 to TRBJ2-5; 8 bases align to TRBD2. The germline V gene has CDR1 MNHNS and CDR2 SASEGT. This CDR3 spans 14 amino acids. Germline trimming cut 2 bases from V and 5 bases from J; bases unmatched to any gene: 4. In DNA, the CDR3 is TGTGCCAGCAGTGAATCGGGACTAGTGGAGACCCAGTACTTC. Protein product: CASSESGLVETQYF.

This clonotype was observed once. The V gene is TRBV19, the J gene TRBJ2-5; D not resolved. CDR3 length: 13 residues. Germline CDR1 reads LNHDA; CDR2 reads SQIVND (reference sequence). The V and J ends lost 5 bases and 1 base respectively, with 8 bases between them. The CDR3 DNA reads TGTGCCAGTAGTGCACAGCCCCAAGAGACCCAGTACTTC. Translation: CASSAQPQETQYF.

The table lists this clonotype with a few counts. The rearrangement uses TRBV7-9 and TRBJ1-5; weak D call: TRBD1 (6 bases). V was trimmed by 1 base and J by 6 bases, leaving 13 bases between them. The CDR3 is 15 amino acids. In germline, CDR1 is SEHNR, CDR2 FQNEAQ (reference sequence). CDR3 coding DNA: TGTGCCAGCAGCTTAGTAGGGGGAAACGGTCAGCCCCAGCATTTT. It codes for CASSLVGGNGQPQHF.